These 6 T cell receptor beta chains were all obtained from the same sample, sequenced in a study of T-cell memory formation after mild COVID-19. MiXCR, applied by TCRdb to the 5' RACE reads, yields one record per CDR3 protein. The profile shows hundreds of thousands of distinct CDR3 sequences, about a sixth of them singletons. The sample comprised PBMCs or a T cell subset sorted from them (not recorded which). The receptors were gathered from a man aged 18 to 29 who had mild COVID-19 (a few samples of this study predate the infection). Cell type and time point are not known.

The rearrangement uses TRBV12-3 or TRBV12-4 and TRBJ1-5; the D is unclear. The CDR3 has 14 residues. The V end was cut by 1 base, the J end by 2 bases, with 6 bases between. The CDR3 region is CASSLGVGNQPQHF. For the CDR3, the DNA is TGTGCCAGCAGTTTAGGCGTGGGCAATCAGCCCCAGCATTTT.

This clonotype was recorded a few times. V is TRBV12-3 or TRBV12-4 and J is TRBJ1-5; D ambiguous. Deletions cut 5 bases from V and 4 bases from J, with 3 bases between. CDR3 size: 11 residues. Here the CDR3 reads CASSNNQPQHF. The CDR3 bases are TGTGCCAGCAGTAATAATCAGCCCCAGCATTTT.

V usage is TRBV29-1 and J usage is TRBJ1-2; no clear D. V shed 0 bases and J shed 3 bases, with 5 bases lying between them. The CDR3 sequence is 12 residues long. The germline V gene has CDR1 SQVTM and CDR2 ANQGSEA. CDR3 DNA sequence: TGCAGCGTTGAAGAGTCGTACTATGGCTACACCTTC. It yields the protein CSVEESYYGYTF. Supplemented by reference TRBV29-1 and TRBJ1-2, the full variable domain reads SAVISQKPSRDICQRGTSLTIQCQVDSQVTMMFWYRQQPGQSLTLIATANQGSEATYESGFVIDKFPISRPNLTFSTLTVSNMSPEDSSIYLCSVEESYYGYTFGSGTRLTVV.

The table lists this clonotype with a few counts. This chain connects TRBV12-3 or TRBV12-4 to TRBJ2-1; D is unresolved. The V and J ends lost 5 bases and 7 bases respectively, with 21 bases between them. The CDR3 extends over 16 amino acids. CDR3 DNA sequence: TGTGCCAGCAGTCCGCCCTTTTTCCGGAGACGGAATGAGCAGTTCTTC. Protein sequence: CASSPPFFRRRNEQFF.

The gene calls are TRBV6-2 or TRBV6-3 and TRBJ1-2; D not certain. Deletions cut 2 bases from V and 4 bases from J, with 11 bases between. The CDR3 runs to 14 residues. Looked up from germline, CDR1 is MNHEY and CDR2 is SVGEGT. The CDR3 loop reads CASSYGEVGYGYTF. As DNA, the CDR3 is TGTGCCAGCAGTTACGGGGAGGTTGGCTATGGCTACACCTTC.

By sample fraction, this clonotype is medium-sized. This rearrangement joins TRBV29-1 to TRBJ2-2; D not resolved. The V gene's germline CDR1 is SQVTM and CDR2 ANQGSEA. The CDR3 runs to 17 residues. Trimming cost V 0 bases and J 4 bases, with 18 bases left between them. The CDR3 coding sequence is TGCAGCGTTGAAGATTGGGGTTCTGAGGATTCCACCGGGGAGCTGTTTTTT. This encodes CSVEDWGSEDSTGELFF.